These 26 T cell receptor beta chains share one sample of origin, sequenced in a study of OX40 agonist ivuxolimab in advanced cancers. Produced via immunoSEQ multiplex PCR; TCRdb's table is partial and in-frame only. The sample lists roughly 48,000 clones; around nine tenths were seen once. This sample comprised CD4+ or CD8+ T cells sorted from blood, obtained in a trial of the OX40 agonist ivuxolimab. These receptors all stem from an adult with an advanced solid tumor such as melanoma, head and neck, liver or kidney cancer.

The chain employs TRBV19 and TRBJ2-1, with D possibly being TRBD2 (5 bases). The germline CDR1 and CDR2 sequences are LNHDA and SQIVND (reference sequence). The ends were cut back, 1 base at V and 5 bases at J, with 9 bases in the middle. The CDR3 runs to 14 residues. The CDR3 sequence: CASSIVRVDNEQFF. The DNA for the CDR3 is TGTGCCAGTAGTATAGTGCGGGTAGACAATGAGCAGTTCTTC.

The CDR3 protein is CASSFFEGPDTEAFF. In DNA, the CDR3 is TGTGCCAGCAGTTTTTTTGAGGGTCCTGACACTGAAGCTTTCTTT. J is TRBJ1-1 and V is TRBV27; no definite D call. The CDR3 length is 15 residues. Deletions cut 3 bases from V and 3 bases from J, with 14 bases between. Germline values: CDR1 MNHEY, CDR2 SMNVEV (reference sequence).

The rearrangement uses TRBV27 and TRBJ2-2; D perhaps matches TRBD2 (5 bases). This CDR3 is built from 15 residues. Germline V gene data show CDR1 as MNHEY and CDR2 as SMNVEV (reference sequence). Trimming took off 6 bases at V and 0 bases at J, with 11 bases between the two ends. CDR3 coding DNA: TGTGCCAGCAGAGGACTGCCCTCGAACACCGGGGAGCTGTTTTTT. Encoded protein: CASRGLPSNTGELFF.

The genes are TRBV18 and TRBJ1-2, with 9 bases fitting TRBD1. Trimming removed 3 bases from V and 4 bases from J; junction bases left unmatched: 0. This CDR3 comprises 13 residues. Germline V gene data show CDR1 as KGHSH and CDR2 as LQKENI. DNA of the CDR3: TGTGCCAGCTCACCGACAGGGGGCTATGGCTACACCTTC. The encoded protein is CASSPTGGYGYTF.

This chain uses TRBV23-1 with TRBJ2-7; D not certain. TRBV23-1 is recorded as an ORF, its role being uncertain. V was cut by 0 bases and J by 1 base, with 25 bases left in between. The CDR3 covers 20 residues. CDR3: CASSQSTKKTKRAGSYEQYF. CDR3 sequence (DNA): TGCGCCAGCAGTCAATCGACAAAAAAAACAAAACGGGCCGGATCCTACGAGCAGTACTTC.

This sequence joins TRBV9 and TRBJ2-5, with 8 bases lining up with TRBD2. The CDR3 is 18 residues long. V lost 6 bases to trimming and J lost 0 bases; unmatched junction nucleotides: 16. Germline lookup yields CDR1 SGDLS and CDR2 YYNGEE. CDR3 region: CASNKGLVNNQHQETQYF. The DNA of the CDR3 is TGTGCCAGCAACAAGGGACTAGTAAATAACCAGCACCAAGAGACCCAGTACTTC. The whole variable domain, filled in from reference TRBV9 and TRBJ2-5, reads DSGVTQTPKHLITATGQRVTLRCSPRSGDLSVYWYQQSLDQGLQFLIQYYNGEERAKGNILERFSAQQFPDLHSELNLSSLELGDSALYFCASNKGLVNNQHQETQYFGPGTRLLVL.

This clone showed up just a few times. The rearrangement joins TRBV14 to TRBJ1-2, with D possibly TRBD1 on 6 matching bases. The germline V gene has CDR1 SGHDN and CDR2 FVKESK. V was trimmed by 1 base and J by 4 bases, leaving 7 bases between them. The CDR3 extends over 13 amino acids. CDR3 protein: CASSQGTAYGYTF. In DNA form, the CDR3 reads TGTGCCAGCAGCCAAGGGACAGCCTATGGCTACACCTTC.

This chain uses TRBV27 with TRBJ2-3; 9 nucleotides match TRBD2. The V gene end was trimmed by 3 bases and the J gene end by 2 bases; junction bases not matched to a gene: 6. Looked up from germline, CDR1 is MNHEY and CDR2 is SMNVEV (reference sequence). This CDR3 is built from 16 residues. The CDR3 DNA reads TGTGCCAGCAGTTTCTGGACTAGCGCTGACACAGATACGCAGTATTTT. It specifies CASSFWTSADTDTQYF.

The gene calls are TRBV7-9 and TRBJ1-4, with D perhaps matching TRBD1 (5 bases). The V gene lost 1 base and the J gene lost 2 bases, with 8 bases spanning the gap. CDR3 length: 15 residues. From germline, CDR1 is SEHNR and CDR2 FQNEAQ (reference sequence). Written as DNA, the CDR3 is TGTGCCAGCAGCTTAGGGGACGGTACTAATGAAAAACTGTTTTTT. Its translation: CASSLGDGTNEKLFF.

In this sample, this clone turned up once. J is TRBJ1-1 and V is TRBV5-5, with D maybe TRBD1 (6 bases). The CDR3 totals 14 residues. Trimming pared 3 bases from V and 1 base from J, leaving 10 bases between. Germline V lookup: CDR1 SGHKS, CDR2 YYEKEE (reference sequence). CDR3 coding DNA: TGTGCCAGCAGCTGGAAACAGGGGAACACTGAAGCTTTCTTT. It encodes CASSWKQGNTEAFF.

The chain recombines TRBV11-3 with TRBJ2-2; D uncertain. Trimming removed 4 bases at V and 7 bases at J, with 7 bases between. This CDR3 is 12 amino acids long. Germline V gene data show CDR1 as SGHNT and CDR2 as YENEEA. The CDR3 loop reads CASSYYSGELFF. The CDR3 nucleotides are TGTGCCAGCAGCTATTATAGCGGGGAGCTGTTTTTT.

The rearrangement uses TRBV19 and TRBJ1-4; unclear D gene. V was cut by 0 bases and J by 1 base, with 9 bases left in between. CDR3 length: 16 amino acids. Germline CDR1 LNHDA, CDR2 SQIVND (reference sequence). Written as DNA, the CDR3 is TGTGCCAGTAGTATAGAAGAGGCCGTAACTAATGAAAAACTGTTTTTT. It encodes CASSIEEAVTNEKLFF.

This sequence joins TRBV2 and TRBJ2-7, with a tentative D call TRBD1 (6 bases). The CDR3 totals 10 residues. V dropped 3 bases and J dropped 9 bases, with 6 bases sitting between them. Germline V lookup: CDR1 SNHLY, CDR2 FYNNEI. The CDR3 region is CASSEDRQYF. CDR3 sequence (DNA): TGTGCCAGCAGTGAGGACAGGCAGTACTTC.

V usage is TRBV4-1 and J usage is TRBJ2-1; D uncertain. Germline CDR1 and CDR2: MGHRA and YSYEKL. The V gene lost 3 bases and the J gene lost 6 bases, with 12 bases spanning the gap. This CDR3 comprises 14 residues. CDR3 sequence (DNA): TGCGCCAGCAGCCATAAAGACGGGTTCAATGAGCAGTTCTTC. It specifies CASSHKDGFNEQFF.

The chain is built from TRBV7-9 and TRBJ2-5; D may be TRBD1 (6 bases). CDR1 and CDR2 from the germline V gene are SEHNR and FQNEAQ (reference sequence). Trimming shortened V by 4 bases and J by 5 bases, and 11 bases separated the two germline ends. The CDR3 covers 13 residues. The CDR3 DNA reads as TGTGCCAGCAGCTCAGGACAGAGGGAGACCCAGTACTTC. This translates into CASSSGQRETQYF. Full variable domain (remainder filled in from reference TRBV7-9 and TRBJ2-5): DTGVSQNPRHKITKRGQNVTFRCDPISEHNRLYWYRQTLGQGPEFLTYFQNEAQLEKSRLLSDRFSAERPKGSFSTLEIQRTEQGDSAMYLCASSSGQRETQYFGPGTRLLVL.

V and J are TRBV7-6 and TRBJ2-7, with D perhaps matching TRBD1 or TRBD2 (5 bases each). Germline V gene data show CDR1 as SGHVS and CDR2 as FNYEAQ. CDR3 length: 14 amino acids. V shed 7 bases and J shed 4 bases, with 17 bases lying between them. DNA of the CDR3: TGTGCCAGCACCTTCGGGACGTCAGGGTACGAGCAGTACTTC. Encoded protein: CASTFGTSGYEQYF.

The genes are TRBV10-3 and TRBJ2-7; D gene ambiguous. Germline lookup yields CDR1 ENHRY and CDR2 SYGVKD. The CDR3 runs to 12 residues. Trimming pared 6 bases from V and 2 bases from J, leaving 8 bases between. Here the CDR3 reads CAISEDPYEQYF. CDR3 DNA sequence: TGTGCCATCAGCGAAGACCCCTACGAGCAGTACTTC.

The chain is built from TRBV7-3 and TRBJ2-2; D not certain. CDR3 length: 13 residues. V lost 3 bases and J 3 bases, leaving 5 bases between the germline ends. From germline, CDR1 is SGHTA and CDR2 FQGTGA. Here the CDR3 DNA reads TGTGCCAGCAGCTTTGCTGACACCGGGGAGCTGTTTTTT. Encoded protein: CASSFADTGELFF.

V is TRBV27 and J is TRBJ2-7, with D tentatively TRBD2 (5 bases). V gave up 7 bases and J gave up 5 bases, with 18 bases separating them. The CDR3 has 14 amino acids. Germline CDR1 is MNHEY and CDR2 is SMNVEV (reference sequence). The CDR3 reads CASTSESRGNEQYF. The CDR3 DNA sequence: TGTGCCAGCACCTCGGAGAGCCGGGGAAACGAGCAGTACTTC.

The chain has TRBV11-2 and TRBJ2-5; D might be TRBD1 or TRBD2, each matching 6 bases. Per the germline V gene, CDR1 is SGHAT and CDR2 is FQNNGV. V was pared by 4 bases and J by 7 bases, with 10 bases between. This CDR3 is built from 12 residues. The CDR3 DNA reads TGTGCCAGCAGCTACGGGGGCGTGACCCAGTACTTC. This sequence encodes CASSYGGVTQYF.

The chain has TRBV30 and TRBJ2-3; D gene unclear. V was cut by 4 bases and J by 0 bases, with 14 bases left in between. This CDR3 has 15 amino acids. Germline values: CDR1 GTSNPN, CDR2 SVGIG (reference sequence). The CDR3 sequence is CAWTAVSSSTDTQYF. CDR3 coding DNA: TGTGCCTGGACCGCGGTCAGCTCTAGCACAGATACGCAGTATTTT.

This chain connects TRBV7-2 to TRBJ1-5; no firm D call. Trimming removed 5 bases from V and 0 bases from J, with 11 bases in between. This CDR3 is built from 15 residues. CDR1 and CDR2 (germline): SGHTA, FQGNSA. CDR3 sequence reads: CASSLRPVSNQPQHF. The CDR3, as DNA: TGTGCCAGCAGCCTTAGACCGGTTAGCAATCAGCCCCAGCATTTT.

This clone was seen more than once but under ten times. V is TRBV5-1 and J is TRBJ2-2, with TRBD2 matching over 12 bases. The CDR3 loop spans 14 amino acids. J was trimmed by 5 bases and V by 5 bases; bases with no gene match: 1. CDR1 and CDR2 (germline): SGHRS, YFSETQ. CDR3 sequence reads: CASRGTSGTGELFF. The CDR3 bases are TGCGCCAGCAGAGGGACTAGCGGGACCGGGGAGCTGTTTTTT.

V gene TRBV11-3 combines with J gene TRBJ2-2; D ambiguous. Trimming cost V 0 bases and J 4 bases, with 9 bases left between them. The germline gives CDR1 SGHNT, CDR2 YENEEA. The CDR3 sequence is 15 residues long. The CDR3 spells CASSLEAGTTGELFF. The CDR3 region has the DNA TGTGCCAGCAGCTTAGAAGCAGGTACCACCGGGGAGCTGTTTTTT.

This rearrangement joins TRBV19 to TRBJ2-1; possibly TRBD2 for D (6 bases). Germline V gene sequence: CDR1 LNHDA, CDR2 SQIVND (reference sequence). The ends were cut back, 3 bases at V and 8 bases at J, with 14 bases in the middle. The CDR3 sequence is 14 residues long. The CDR3 region has the DNA TGTGCCAGTAGTATTGCCGGACTACTCGATGAGCAGTTCTTC. Protein sequence: CASSIAGLLDEQFF.

The J gene is TRBJ2-2, the V gene TRBV4-1; either TRBD1 or TRBD2 may supply D (5 bases each). CDR1 MGHRA and CDR2 YSYEKL come from the germline V gene. V was shortened by 5 bases and J by 4 bases, with 14 bases between the two germline ends. The CDR3 totals 15 residues. The chain's CDR3 is CASSYARGSTGELFF. The CDR3, as DNA: TGCGCCAGCAGCTACGCGAGGGGAAGCACCGGGGAGCTGTTTTTT.